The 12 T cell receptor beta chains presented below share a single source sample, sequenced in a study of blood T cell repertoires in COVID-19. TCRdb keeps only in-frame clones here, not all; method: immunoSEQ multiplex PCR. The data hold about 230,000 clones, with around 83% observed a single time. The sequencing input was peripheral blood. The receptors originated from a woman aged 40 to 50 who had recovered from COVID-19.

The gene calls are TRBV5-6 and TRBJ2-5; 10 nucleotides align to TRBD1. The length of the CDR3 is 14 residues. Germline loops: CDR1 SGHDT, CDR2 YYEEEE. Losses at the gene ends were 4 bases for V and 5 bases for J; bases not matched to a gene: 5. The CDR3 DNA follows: TGTGCCAGCAGCGGGGACAGGGGATCGGAGACCCAGTACTTC. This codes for CASSGDRGSETQYF.

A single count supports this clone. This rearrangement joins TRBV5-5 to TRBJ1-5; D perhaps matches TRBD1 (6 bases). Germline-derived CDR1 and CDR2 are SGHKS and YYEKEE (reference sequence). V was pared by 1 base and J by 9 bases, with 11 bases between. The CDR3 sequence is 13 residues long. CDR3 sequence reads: CASSLNREGPQHF. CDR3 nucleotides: TGTGCCAGCAGCTTGAACAGGGAAGGGCCCCAGCATTTT.

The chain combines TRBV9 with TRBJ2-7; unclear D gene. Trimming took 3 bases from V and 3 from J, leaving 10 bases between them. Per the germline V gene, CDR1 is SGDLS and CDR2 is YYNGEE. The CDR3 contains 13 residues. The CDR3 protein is CASSATPGYEQYF. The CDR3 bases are TGTGCCAGCAGCGCCACCCCGGGCTACGAGCAGTACTTC.

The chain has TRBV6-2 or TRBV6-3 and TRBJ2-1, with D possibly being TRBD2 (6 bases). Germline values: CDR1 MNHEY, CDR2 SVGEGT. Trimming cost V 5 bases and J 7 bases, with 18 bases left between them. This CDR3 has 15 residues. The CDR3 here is CASSLPGVAGNEQFF. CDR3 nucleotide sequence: TGTGCCAGCAGTCTACCTGGGGTTGCGGGAAATGAGCAGTTCTTC.

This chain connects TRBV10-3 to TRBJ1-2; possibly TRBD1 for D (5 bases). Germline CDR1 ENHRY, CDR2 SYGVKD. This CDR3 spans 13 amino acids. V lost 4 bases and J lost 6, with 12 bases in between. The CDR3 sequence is CAISVRGFDGYTF. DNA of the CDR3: TGTGCCATCAGTGTTAGGGGCTTTGATGGCTACACCTTC.

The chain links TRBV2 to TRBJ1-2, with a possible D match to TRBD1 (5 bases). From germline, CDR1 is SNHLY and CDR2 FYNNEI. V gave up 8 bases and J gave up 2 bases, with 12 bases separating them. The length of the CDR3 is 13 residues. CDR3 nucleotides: TGTGCCAGCGGGACGGAGGGGAACTATGGCTACACCTTC. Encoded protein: CASGTEGNYGYTF. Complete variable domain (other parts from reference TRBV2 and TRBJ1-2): EPEVTQTPSHQVTQMGQEVILRCVPISNHLYFYWYRQILGQKVEFLVSFYNNEISEKSEIFDDQFSVERPDGSNFTLKIRSTKLEDSAMYFCASGTEGNYGYTFGSGTRLTVV.

DNA of the CDR3: TGTGCCAGCAGGGCACAGGGGGCTAGGACAGATACGCAGTATTTT. Translated: CASRAQGARTDTQYF. V and J are TRBV2 and TRBJ2-3, with 9 bases fitting TRBD1. Germline V CDR1 and CDR2: SNHLY, FYNNEI. This CDR3 comprises 15 residues. After removal of 6 bases from V and 3 bases from J, the junction contained 7 bases not matched to a gene. The complete variable domain, with remaining parts taken from reference TRBV2 and TRBJ2-3, reads EPEVTQTPSHQVTQMGQEVILRCVPISNHLYFYWYRQILGQKVEFLVSFYNNEISEKSEIFDDQFSVERPDGSNFTLKIRSTKLEDSAMYFCASRAQGARTDTQYFGPGTRLTVL.

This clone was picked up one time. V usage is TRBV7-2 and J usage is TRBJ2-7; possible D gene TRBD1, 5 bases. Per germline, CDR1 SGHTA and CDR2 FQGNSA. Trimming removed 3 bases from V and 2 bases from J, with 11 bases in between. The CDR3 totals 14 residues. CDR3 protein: CASSFMRQTYEQYF. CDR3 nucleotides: TGTGCCAGCAGCTTTATGAGACAGACCTACGAGCAGTACTTC.

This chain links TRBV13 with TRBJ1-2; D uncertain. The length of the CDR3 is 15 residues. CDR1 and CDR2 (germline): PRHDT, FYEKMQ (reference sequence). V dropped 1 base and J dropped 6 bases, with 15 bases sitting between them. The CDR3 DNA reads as TGTGCCAGCAGCTTAGAGCGCCGTTGGAGGGATGGCTACACCTTC. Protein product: CASSLERRWRDGYTF.

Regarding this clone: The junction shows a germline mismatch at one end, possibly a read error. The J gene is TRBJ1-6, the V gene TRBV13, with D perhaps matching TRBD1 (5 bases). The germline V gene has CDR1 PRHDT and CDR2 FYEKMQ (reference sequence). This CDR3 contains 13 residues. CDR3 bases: TGTGCCAGCACCTTATGGGCAGGGTCACCCCTCCACTTT. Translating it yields CASTLWAGSPLHF.

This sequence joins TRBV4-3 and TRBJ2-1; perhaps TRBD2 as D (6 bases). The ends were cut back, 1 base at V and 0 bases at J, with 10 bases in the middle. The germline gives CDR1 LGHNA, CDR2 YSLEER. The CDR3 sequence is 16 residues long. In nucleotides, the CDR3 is TGCGCCAGCAGCCAAGTCCCCGGGGGCTCCTACAATGAGCAGTTCTTC. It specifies CASSQVPGGSYNEQFF.

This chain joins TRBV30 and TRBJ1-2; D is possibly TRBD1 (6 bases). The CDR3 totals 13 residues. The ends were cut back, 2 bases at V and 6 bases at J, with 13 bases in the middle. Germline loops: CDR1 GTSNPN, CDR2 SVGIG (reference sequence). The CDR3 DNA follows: TGTGCCTGGAGTAGCGGACAGTTTCATGGCTACACCTTC. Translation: CAWSSGQFHGYTF.